This T cell receptor (beta chain) was identified in a study of T cells in Graves' hyperthyroidism and ophthalmopathy. In its sample, this clonotype was seen many times. Its antigen is unknown. This CDR3 is built from 21 residues. V lost 0 bases and J 0 bases, leaving 21 bases between the germline ends. In germline, CDR1 is SEHNR, CDR2 FQNEAQ (reference sequence). Whole-study findings and limits: Patients with ophthalmopathy were separated from those with stable hyperthyroidism by a 13 V-J model.

The source material, RNA transcripts, was used to amplify TCR beta CDR3 regions. A set of HTBI primers served as the primers for a first-round RT-PCR of the TCR CDR3. MiXCR was run by TCRdb on the multiplex PCR reads, yielding one entry per CDR3 protein. Of approximately 400,000 distinct CDR3 sequences in the sample, 14% were seen once. Source material: blood. The receptor was derived from a woman in her 30s with Graves' ophthalmopathy. The chain carries TRBV7-9 and TRBJ2-6; D is unclear. The CDR3 loop reads CASSLARPSAMSLSGANVLTF. In DNA, the CDR3 is TGTGCCAGCAGCTTAGCGCGGCCCTCAGCAATGTCTCTCTCTGGGGCCAACGTCCTGACTTTC. The full variable domain, its missing parts supplied by reference TRBV7-9 and TRBJ2-6, is DTGVSQNPRHKITKRGQNVTFRCDPISEHNRLYWYRQTLGQGPEFLTYFQNEAQLEKSRLLSDRFSAERPKGSFSTLEIQRTEQGDSAMYLCASSLARPSAMSLSGANVLTFGAGSRLTVL.